A selection of T cell receptor beta chains follows, all from one sample in a study of spatial heterogeneity in lung cancer. TCRdb re-derived calls from the 5' RACE reads in MiXCR, one entry per CDR3 protein. This table has about 52,000 distinct CDR3 sequences, 7.4% appearing once. The sample consisted of PBMCs, taken at follow-up. The receptor set was obtained from a female donor with early-stage non-small cell lung cancer. CDR3s include the opening cysteine and the closing phenylalanine or tryptophan. D genes are given only for firm matches. Rows may omit the clone size; those that give it use once, few, many or a size class.

>TRBV24-1|TRBD2|few|TRBJ2-2
CATPPSGGHGNTGELFF
TGTGCCACCCCCCCTAGCGGGGGCCATGGGAACACCGGGGAGCTGTTTTTT
>TRBV28|NA|few|TRBJ1-1
CASSQISAEAFF
TGTGCCAGCAGCCAGATTTCCGCCGAAGCTTTCTTT
>TRBV5-1|NA|few|TRBJ2-6
CASSRDGGFSGANVLTF
TGCGCCAGCAGTCGAGATGGAGGCTTCTCTGGGGCCAACGTCCTGACTTTC
>TRBV12-3/TRBV12-4|TRBD1|many|TRBJ2-2
CASDQRDRDTGELFF
TGTGCCAGCGACCAGAGGGACAGGGACACCGGGGAGCTGTTTTTT
>TRBV5-5|TRBD1|few|TRBJ2-7
CASSSDRGQYF
TGTGCCAGCAGCTCAGACAGGGGCCAGTACTTC
>TRBV5-1|TRBD1|many|TRBJ2-3
CASSLGQGASTDTQYF
TGCGCCAGCAGCTTAGGACAGGGGGCTTCGACGGATACGCAGTATTTT
>TRBV3-1|NA|many|TRBJ2-5
CASSNPSTPIQETQYF
TGTGCCAGCAGCAATCCTAGCACTCCTATCCAAGAGACCCAGTACTTC
>TRBV6-2/TRBV6-3|NA|NA|TRBJ2-3
CASSSTGTQEATQYF
TGTGCCAGCAGTTCCACCGGGACCCAGGAAGCCACGCAGTATTTT
>TRBV7-9|NA|NA|TRBJ1-4
CASSRTSTNEKLFF
TGTGCCAGCAGTCGGACTTCAACTAATGAAAAACTGTTTTTT
>TRBV5-1|NA|few|TRBJ2-4
CASSQQGLLAKNIQYF
TGCGCCAGCAGCCAACAGGGTCTACTAGCCAAAAACATTCAGTACTTC
>TRBV7-3|NA|many|TRBJ2-1
CASSQPDGGYNEQFF
TGTGCCAGCAGCCAGCCTGACGGGGGATACAATGAGCAGTTCTTC
>TRBV15|NA|many|TRBJ1-5
CATSRVRGAGNQPQHF
TGTGCCACCAGCAGAGTGAGGGGGGCTGGCAATCAGCCCCAGCATTTT
>TRBV27|NA|NA|TRBJ1-6
CASRRVSYNSPLHF
TGTGCCAGCAGGCGGGTCTCCTATAATTCACCCCTCCACTTT
>TRBV12-3/TRBV12-4|TRBD1|NA|TRBJ1-2
CASRRGQVNYGYTF
TGTGCCAGCAGGAGAGGACAGGTTAACTATGGCTACACCTTC
>TRBV3-1|NA|NA|TRBJ2-3
CASSFSSFTQYF
TGTGCCAGCAGCTTCAGCTCGTTTACGCAGTATTTT
>TRBV20-1|NA|few|TRBJ1-1
CSARRTPRGEAFF
TGCAGTGCTAGAAGGACCCCACGGGGTGAAGCTTTCTTT
>TRBV7-9|NA|many|TRBJ2-3
CASSLRDTQYF
TGTGCCAGCAGCTTAAGAGATACGCAGTATTTT
>TRBV5-1|NA|few|TRBJ1-2
CASSLEGTYGYTF
TGCGCCAGCAGCTTGGAGGGAACCTATGGCTACACCTTC
>TRBV7-8|TRBD2|many|TRBJ2-1
CASSLETSGDPNEQFF
TGTGCCAGCAGCTTAGAGACTAGCGGGGATCCCAATGAGCAGTTCTTC
>TRBV4-1|TRBD2|many|TRBJ2-3
CASSQDPSAGGTDTQYF
TGCGCCAGCAGCCAAGACCCCAGCGCGGGGGGCACAGATACGCAGTATTTT
>TRBV24-1|NA|NA|TRBJ2-3
CATSDFGTDTQYF
TGTGCCACCAGTGATTTTGGCACAGATACGCAGTATTTT
>TRBV6-5|NA|many|TRBJ1-5
CASSYSSGDQPQHF
TGTGCCAGCAGTTACTCGTCCGGTGATCAGCCCCAGCATTTT
>TRBV5-1|NA|few|TRBJ1-5
CASSLGRVEGSNQPQHF
TGCGCCAGCAGCTTGGGTAGGGTGGAAGGGAGCAATCAGCCCCAGCATTTT
>TRBV4-1|TRBD1|many|TRBJ1-1
CASSLSGTGFLNTEAFF
TGCGCCAGCAGCCTATCCGGGACAGGGTTTCTGAACACTGAAGCTTTCTTT
>TRBV19|TRBD2|many|TRBJ2-5
CASKHLAGGETQYF
TGTGCCAGTAAACACCTGGCCGGGGGGGAGACCCAGTACTTC
>TRBV5-1|TRBD1|NA|TRBJ2-2
CASTPWTGNTGELFF
TGCGCCAGCACTCCTTGGACAGGGAACACCGGGGAGCTGTTTTTT
>TRBV5-1|NA|many|TRBJ1-5
CASSLAGANQPQHF
TGCGCCAGCAGCTTGGCGGGGGCCAATCAGCCCCAGCATTTT
>TRBV20-1|NA|NA|TRBJ1-5
CSAEAPVGHQPQHF
TGCAGTGCTGAAGCCCCAGTAGGGCATCAGCCCCAGCATTTT
>TRBV29-1|NA|NA|TRBJ2-7
CSVAPRNSYEQYF
TGCAGCGTTGCCCCAAGGAACTCCTACGAGCAGTACTTC
>TRBV28|NA|NA|TRBJ2-1
CASSYWAFNEQFF
TGTGCCAGCAGTTACTGGGCCTTCAATGAGCAGTTCTTC
>TRBV9|NA|few|TRBJ2-3
CASSTYRDTQYF
TGTGCCAGCAGCACTTACAGGGATACGCAGTATTTT
>TRBV4-2|NA|NA|TRBJ2-5
CASSQDRAATEETQYF
TGTGCCAGCAGCCAAGATCGGGCCGCCACCGAGGAGACCCAGTACTTC
>TRBV7-2|NA|many|TRBJ1-2
CASSLGDRLNYGYTF
TGTGCCAGCAGCTTAGGGGACCGACTTAACTATGGCTACACCTTC
>TRBV5-1|TRBD1|few|TRBJ2-1
CASSFRGNHNEQFF
TGCGCCAGCAGCTTCAGGGGGAACCACAATGAGCAGTTCTTC
>TRBV11-2|TRBD1|few|TRBJ1-5
CASSLGRRGRINQPQHF
TGTGCCAGCAGCTTAGGTCGCAGGGGGCGTATAAATCAGCCCCAGCATTTT
>TRBV6-5|TRBD1|many|TRBJ2-7
CASSYRDRTTEQYF
TGTGCCAGCAGTTACCGGGACAGGACTACGGAGCAGTACTTC
>TRBV5-1|TRBD1|many|TRBJ1-2
CASSLKGQRDGYTF
TGCGCCAGCAGCTTGAAGGGACAGCGGGATGGCTACACCTTC
>TRBV6-1|NA|NA|TRBJ2-7
CASSRTESYEQYF
TGTGCCAGCAGTCGGACAGAAAGCTACGAGCAGTACTTC
>TRBV7-2|TRBD2|many|TRBJ2-3
CASSKTSRTSTDTQYF
TGTGCCAGCAGCAAGACTAGCCGAACTAGCACAGATACGCAGTATTTT
>TRBV20-1|NA|few|TRBJ2-7
CSAIVSGTGTYEQYF
TGCAGTGCCATAGTTAGCGGGACAGGGACCTACGAGCAGTACTTC
>TRBV18|NA|many|TRBJ2-1
CASSPKVVSYNEQFF
TGTGCCAGCTCACCAAAGGTAGTATCTTACAATGAGCAGTTCTTC
>TRBV7-2|TRBD2|many|TRBJ2-4
CASSTLSGGYAKNIQYF
TGTGCCAGCAGCACCTTAAGCGGGGGCTACGCCAAAAACATTCAGTACTTC
>TRBV7-6|TRBD1|NA|TRBJ2-5
CASRTGPQETQYF
TGTGCCAGCAGGACAGGGCCCCAAGAGACCCAGTACTTC
>TRBV20-1|TRBD1|many|TRBJ1-1
CSAPGQGPNTEAFF
TGCAGTGCCCCTGGACAGGGGCCGAACACTGAAGCTTTCTTT
>TRBV6-2/TRBV6-3|NA|many|TRBJ2-4
CATKNRDTRYIQYF
TGTGCCACTAAAAATCGGGACACGAGATACATTCAGTACTTC
>TRBV5-1|NA|many|TRBJ1-1
CASSLLSAGDTEAFF
TGCGCCAGCAGCTTGCTGTCGGCAGGGGACACTGAAGCTTTCTTT
>TRBV28|NA|NA|TRBJ2-5
CASSFGYSNGETQYF
TGTGCCAGCAGTTTTGGGTATAGCAATGGGGAGACCCAGTACTTC
>TRBV7-2|TRBD2|many|TRBJ2-3
CASSLAGPDTQYF
TGTGCCAGCTCGCTAGCGGGGCCAGATACGCAGTATTTT
>TRBV10-3|NA|NA|TRBJ2-3
CAISELDSRPDTQYF
TGTGCCATCAGTGAGTTGGACAGCCGCCCAGATACGCAGTATTTT
>TRBV5-5|NA|many|TRBJ2-7
CASSSRGYSTYEQYF
TGTGCCAGCAGCTCCAGGGGATATTCGACCTACGAGCAGTACTTC
>TRBV29-1|NA|NA|TRBJ1-4
CSVEGQAGEKLFF
TGCAGCGTTGAAGGACAGGCGGGGGAAAAACTGTTTTTT
>TRBV5-1|NA|NA|TRBJ2-7
CASSLGLGVYEQYF
TGCGCCAGCAGCTTGGGCTTAGGGGTCTACGAGCAGTACTTC